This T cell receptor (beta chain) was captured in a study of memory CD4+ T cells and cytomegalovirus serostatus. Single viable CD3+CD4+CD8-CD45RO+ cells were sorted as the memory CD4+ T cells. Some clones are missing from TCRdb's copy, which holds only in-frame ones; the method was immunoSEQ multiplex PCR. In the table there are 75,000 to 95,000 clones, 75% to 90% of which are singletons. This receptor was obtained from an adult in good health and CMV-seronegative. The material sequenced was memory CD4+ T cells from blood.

CDR3 bases: TGTGCCAGCAGCTTGACAGGATCTTATGGCTACACCTTC. Translating it yields CASSLTGSYGYTF. The chain carries TRBV7-9 and TRBJ1-2, with a weak D call TRBD1 (6 bases). CDR3 length: 13 amino acids. With 3 bases removed from V and 5 bases from J, the gap between germline ends came to 10 bases. Germline V gives CDR1 SEHNR, CDR2 FQNEAQ (reference sequence).